These T cell receptor beta chains were read from a single sample in a study of T-cell reconstitution after alpha-beta-depleted transplantation in children. A single record per CDR3 protein comes from TCRdb applying MiXCR to the PCR reads. The sample has about 980,000 distinct CDR3 sequences; roughly 29% are singletons. Sequences were derived from PBMCs, mostly from graft donor cells, sampled 360 days after TCRalphabeta/CD19-depleted stem cell transplant. Source of these receptors: a boy in the first two years of life who had a stem cell transplant for SCID, so the T cells may come from the graft donor. The CDR3 runs from the conserved cysteine through the conserved F or W. A D gene is named only where the DNA matches it firmly. Clone sizes are given selectively: once, few, many, or a class where the clone is expanded.

d_gene	v_gene	j_gene	abundance	CDR3aa	CDR3nt
NA	TRBV6-1	TRBJ2-7	NA	CASRTDSISYEQYF	TGTGCCAGCAGAACGGACAGCATCTCCTACGAGCAGTACTTC
NA	TRBV20-1	TRBJ2-7	NA	CSASRAGDSREQYF	TGCAGTGCTAGTCGGGCAGGGGATAGCCGGGAGCAGTACTTC
NA	TRBV4-2	TRBJ2-3	few	CASSQEAASTDTQYF	TGTGCCAGCAGCCAAGAGGCGGCTAGCACAGATACGCAGTATTTT
NA	TRBV10-3	TRBJ2-7	NA	CAISGGAGSYEQYF	TGTGCCATCAGTGGGGGGGCTGGCTCCTACGAGCAGTACTTC
NA	TRBV28	TRBJ2-7	NA	CASSFGDFEQYF	TGTGCCAGCAGTTTCGGAGATTTCGAGCAGTACTTC
TRBD1	TRBV7-9	TRBJ2-5	NA	CASSLTGQVNQETQYF	TGTGCCAGCAGCTTAACCGGACAGGTGAATCAAGAGACCCAGTACTTC
NA	TRBV7-3	TRBJ2-3	NA	CASSRDNGDTQYF	TGTGCCAGCAGCCGGGACAACGGGGATACGCAGTATTTT
NA	TRBV20-1	TRBJ2-3	few	CSAPSGGPTDTQYF	TGCAGTGCTCCAAGTGGGGGACCCACAGATACGCAGTATTTT
NA	TRBV2	TRBJ2-5	NA	CASSGTVETQYF	TGTGCCAGCAGTGGGACTGTCGAGACCCAGTACTTC
NA	TRBV7-9	TRBJ2-1	NA	CASSPQLRGSNEQFF	TGTGCCAGCAGCCCCCAGTTAAGGGGAAGCAATGAGCAGTTCTTC
TRBD1	TRBV2	TRBJ1-5	NA	CASSILRGQQPQHF	TGTGCCAGCAGTATTCTCAGGGGGCAACAGCCCCAGCATTTT
TRBD1	TRBV18	TRBJ1-4	few	CASSPPNRGRNEKLFF	TGTGCCAGCTCACCACCTAACAGGGGCCGTAATGAAAAACTGTTTTTT
TRBD1	TRBV5-1	TRBJ2-2	many	CASSLQGADTGELFF	TGCGCCAGCAGCTTACAGGGGGCTGACACCGGGGAGCTGTTTTTT
NA	TRBV20-1	TRBJ2-1	few	CSARDGLSLGEQFF	TGCAGTGCTAGAGATGGACTTTCTCTCGGTGAGCAGTTCTTC
TRBD1	TRBV4-1	TRBJ1-2	NA	CASSLYYGEQGQTYGYTF	TGCGCCAGCAGCCTTTATTACGGAGAACAGGGGCAGACCTATGGCTACACCTTC
TRBD1	TRBV20-1	TRBJ2-1	NA	CSVVPGQGNNEQFF	TGCAGTGTGGTACCGGGACAGGGAAACAATGAGCAGTTCTTC
NA	TRBV5-1	TRBJ2-1	NA	CASSAGNNEQFF	TGCGCCAGCAGCGCGGGGAACAATGAGCAGTTCTTC
NA	TRBV7-8	TRBJ2-5	NA	CASSSPGTGRETQYF	TGTGCCAGCAGTTCTCCGGGGACCGGGCGAGAGACCCAGTACTTC
NA	TRBV20-1	TRBJ1-1	NA	CSATTWGTEAFF	TGCAGTGCGACTACCTGGGGCACTGAAGCTTTCTTT
TRBD1	TRBV6-5	TRBJ1-1	few	CASSYVGGWTGGTEAFF	TGTGCCAGCAGTTACGTTGGAGGATGGACAGGGGGCACTGAAGCTTTCTTT
NA	TRBV4-2	TRBJ2-2	few	CASSQELGMTGELFF	TGTGCCAGCAGCCAAGAACTGGGTATGACCGGGGAGCTGTTTTTT
TRBD1	TRBV24-1	TRBJ2-3	NA	CATSDVTGGSTDTQYF	TGTGCCACCAGTGACGTGACAGGGGGGAGCACAGATACGCAGTATTTT
NA	TRBV15	TRBJ2-3	NA	CATSRLQGGTDTQYF	TGTGCCACCAGCAGGTTACAGGGAGGCACAGATACGCAGTATTTT
TRBD1	TRBV24-1	TRBJ2-3	few	CATSDSTPLGTGSTDTQYF	TGTGCCACCAGTGATTCCACTCCCTTAGGGACAGGGAGCACAGATACGCAGTATTTT
TRBD2	TRBV6-2/TRBV6-3	TRBJ2-2	NA	CASSYFGGGARTGELFF	TGTGCCAGCAGTTACTTCGGCGGGGGGGCACGTACCGGGGAGCTGTTTTTT
NA	TRBV28	TRBJ2-1	NA	CASSLEGLPNEQFF	TGTGCCAGCAGTTTAGAAGGGTTGCCCAATGAGCAGTTCTTC
NA	TRBV10-3	TRBJ2-2	NA	CAISVGGRAYTGELFF	TGTGCCATCAGCGTCGGGGGGCGAGCCTACACCGGGGAGCTGTTTTTT
TRBD1	TRBV7-2	TRBJ2-4	once	CASSLFGRGREIAQYF	TGTGCCAGCAGCTTATTCGGCAGGGGGCGTGAAATAGCTCAGTACTTC
NA	TRBV5-1	TRBJ1-4	few	CASSFGPNEKLFF	TGCGCCAGCAGCTTCGGCCCGAATGAAAAACTGTTTTTT
NA	TRBV2	TRBJ2-7	NA	CASRLDRYEQYF	TGTGCCAGCAGGCTCGACAGGTACGAGCAGTACTTC
NA	TRBV28	TRBJ2-4	NA	CASSGGGRAKNIQYF	TGTGCCAGCAGTGGGGGGGGCAGGGCCAAAAACATTCAGTACTTC
TRBD2	TRBV11-2	TRBJ2-1	NA	CASSWGPSGGARNEQFF	TGTGCCAGCAGCTGGGGCCCTAGCGGGGGGGCTAGAAATGAGCAGTTCTTC
TRBD1	TRBV20-1	TRBJ2-4	few	CSALQGYEPRANIQYF	TGCAGTGCTCTACAGGGGTATGAACCTCGGGCAAACATTCAGTACTTC
TRBD2	TRBV13	TRBJ2-5	few	CASSYSGTSLQQETQYF	TGTGCCAGCAGCTATTCCGGGACTAGCCTACAGCAAGAGACCCAGTACTTC
TRBD1	TRBV29-1	TRBJ2-7	NA	CSVPGGDEQYF	TGCAGCGTTCCAGGGGGCGACGAGCAGTACTTC
NA	TRBV5-1	TRBJ2-6	NA	CASSEEDLAVLSSGANVLTF	TGCGCCAGCAGCGAGGAGGACCTTGCGGTACTCAGCTCTGGGGCCAACGTCCTGACTTTC
NA	TRBV5-1	TRBJ2-7	NA	CASSLILGPEQYF	TGCGCCAGCAGCTTGATACTAGGACCCGAGCAGTACTTC
TRBD1	TRBV12-3/TRBV12-4	TRBJ1-1	many	CASSKRQGGNTEAFF	TGTGCCAGCAGTAAACGACAGGGGGGGAACACTGAAGCTTTCTTT
TRBD1	TRBV27	TRBJ2-1	many	CASSSTGGGYYNEQFF	TGTGCCAGCAGTTCCACAGGGGGCGGATACTACAATGAGCAGTTCTTC
TRBD1	TRBV7-6	TRBJ2-3	many	CASSRGQSTDTQYF	TGTGCCAGCAGCCGGGGACAGAGCACAGATACGCAGTATTTT
NA	TRBV24-1	TRBJ2-7	few	CATSVSTGLTVYEQYF	TGTGCCACCAGTGTGTCGACAGGCCTGACCGTTTACGAGCAGTACTTC
TRBD1	TRBV4-2	TRBJ2-7	few	CASSQRDRPSYEQYF	TGTGCCAGCAGCCAGAGGGACAGACCCTCCTACGAGCAGTACTTC
TRBD2	TRBV5-1	TRBJ2-5	few	CASSSGTSGETQYF	TGCGCCAGCAGCTCCGGGACTAGTGGAGAGACCCAGTACTTC
NA	TRBV15	TRBJ2-5	NA	CATSGYGLGVGEEETQYF	TGTGCCACCAGCGGATACGGTTTGGGGGTCGGGGAGGAAGAGACCCAGTACTTC
NA	TRBV7-9	TRBJ2-5	once	CASSLVGSASQETQYF	TGTGCCAGCAGCTTAGTCGGGTCGGCTAGCCAAGAGACCCAGTACTTC
NA	TRBV20-1	TRBJ2-5	NA	CSARDRRTATGTQYF	TGCAGTGCTAGAGATCGAAGGACAGCTACGGGGACCCAGTACTTC
NA	TRBV2	TRBJ1-2	NA	CASRQQIGYGYTF	TGTGCCAGCAGGCAGCAGATAGGCTATGGCTACACCTTC
NA	TRBV7-8	TRBJ1-1	many	CASSLVMNTEAFF	TGTGCCAGCAGCTTGGTCATGAACACTGAAGCTTTCTTT
TRBD1	TRBV29-1	TRBJ2-7	many	CSAKGQSYEQYF	TGCAGCGCTAAGGGACAGTCCTACGAGCAGTACTTC
NA	TRBV28	TRBJ1-6	few	CASSLSGGVGDSPLHF	TGTGCCAGCAGTTTAAGTGGAGGGGTAGGCGATTCACCCCTCCACTTT
TRBD2	TRBV5-1	TRBJ2-1	NA	CASSPPSSGPYNEQFF	TGCGCCAGCAGCCCCCCTTCTAGCGGGCCCTACAATGAGCAGTTCTTC
NA	TRBV3-1	TRBJ2-5	few	CASSEGGWLEQETQYF	TGTGCCAGCAGCGAGGGAGGCTGGTTGGAGCAAGAGACCCAGTACTTC
NA	TRBV10-2	TRBJ2-4	NA	CASGQGGDIQYF	TGCGCCAGCGGGCAGGGTGGGGACATTCAGTACTTC
NA	TRBV18	TRBJ2-3	many	CASSPGDTQYF	TGTGCCAGCTCACCAGGGGATACGCAGTATTTT
TRBD1	TRBV12-3/TRBV12-4	TRBJ2-3	NA	CASSHDRGSRTDTQYF	TGTGCCAGCTCCCATGACAGGGGATCCCGCACAGATACGCAGTATTTT
NA	TRBV20-1	TRBJ2-1	few	CSAASGLAPKEQFF	TGCAGTGCTGCCTCGGGGCTAGCGCCGAAGGAGCAGTTCTTC
NA	TRBV9	TRBJ2-1	few	CASSGPSGEQFF	TGTGCCAGCAGCGGACCATCGGGTGAGCAGTTCTTC
TRBD2	TRBV12-3/TRBV12-4	TRBJ2-7	few	CASSLLWGGAYEQYF	TGTGCCAGCAGTTTACTATGGGGGGGGGCCTACGAGCAGTACTTC
NA	TRBV2	TRBJ2-3	NA	CASSDILGTSPEGATDTQYF	TGTGCCAGCAGTGACATCCTAGGAACTAGCCCCGAGGGAGCCACAGATACGCAGTATTTT